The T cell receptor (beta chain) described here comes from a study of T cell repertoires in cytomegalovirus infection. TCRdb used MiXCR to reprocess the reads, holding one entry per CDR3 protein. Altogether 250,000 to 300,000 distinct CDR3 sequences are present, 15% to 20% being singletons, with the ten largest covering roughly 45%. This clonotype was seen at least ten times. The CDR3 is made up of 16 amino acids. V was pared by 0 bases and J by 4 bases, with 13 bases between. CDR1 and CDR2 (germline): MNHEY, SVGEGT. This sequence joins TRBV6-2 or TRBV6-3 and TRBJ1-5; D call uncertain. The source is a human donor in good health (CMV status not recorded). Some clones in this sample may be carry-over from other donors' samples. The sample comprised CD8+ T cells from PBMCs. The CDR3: CASSYSMEGENQPQHF. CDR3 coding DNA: TGTGCCAGCAGTTACTCCATGGAGGGCGAGAATCAGCCCCAGCATTTT.